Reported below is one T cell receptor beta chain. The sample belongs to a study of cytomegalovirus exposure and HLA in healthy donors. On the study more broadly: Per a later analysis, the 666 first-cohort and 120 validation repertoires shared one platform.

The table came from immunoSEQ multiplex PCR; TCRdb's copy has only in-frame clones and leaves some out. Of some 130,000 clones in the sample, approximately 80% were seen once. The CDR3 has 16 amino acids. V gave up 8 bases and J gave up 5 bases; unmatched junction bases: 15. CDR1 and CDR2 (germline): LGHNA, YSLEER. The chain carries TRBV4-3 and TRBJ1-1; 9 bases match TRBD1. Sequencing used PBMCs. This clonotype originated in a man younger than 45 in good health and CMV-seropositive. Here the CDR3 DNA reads TGCGCCAGCCGAAACCTAATACAGGGGGCGCAAACTGAAGCTTTCTTT. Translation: CASRNLIQGAQTEAFF.